A single sample gave rise to the 7 T cell receptor beta chains below, sequenced in a study of OX40 agonist ivuxolimab in advanced cancers. The library was generated by the immunoSEQ multiplex PCR assay. The table was pulled from immuneACCESS by TCRdb, which kept in-frame rearrangements only. Such tables lose some clones; where checked, under half of the loss comes from unresolved V genes, and the rest has no known cause. The table for this sample lists 80,000 or so clones; more than 80% of them were counted only once. The ten top clones hold roughly 2.2% of the sample. This specimen was CD4+ or CD8+ T cells sorted from blood, taken in a trial of the OX40 agonist ivuxolimab. These receptors all stem from an adult with an advanced solid tumor such as melanoma, head and neck, liver or kidney cancer.

The genes are TRBV5-6 and TRBJ2-7, with 9 bases aligning to TRBD1. The V segment lost 4 bases and the J segment 3 bases; nucleotides outside the gene matches: 17. The CDR3 consists of 18 residues. Looked up from germline, CDR1 is SGHDT and CDR2 is YYEEEE. The chain's CDR3 is CASSRRPKTGGVGYEQYF. The CDR3 DNA sequence: TGTGCCAGCAGCCGAAGACCCAAGACAGGGGGTGTGGGCTACGAGCAGTACTTC.

The V call is TRBV7-9, the J call TRBJ1-1, with a tentative D call TRBD1 (5 bases). CDR1 is SEHNR and CDR2 is FQNEAQ in the germline V gene (reference sequence). V was shortened by 5 bases and J by 1 base, with 17 bases between the two germline ends. The CDR3 has 16 residues. The CDR3 is CASSRGDGLTNTEAFF. Written as DNA, the CDR3 is TGTGCCAGCAGCAGAGGGGACGGACTTACGAACACTGAAGCTTTCTTT.

The V gene is TRBV10-2, the J gene TRBJ1-3; D gene uncertain. The CDR3 is 13 residues long. V lost 8 bases to trimming and J lost 0 bases, with 8 bases between them. Germline CDR1 and CDR2: WSHSY and SAAADI. CDR3 coding DNA: TGCGCCAGCGGAACAGACTCTGGAAACACCATATATTTT. It codes for CASGTDSGNTIYF.

The chain joins TRBV19 to TRBJ2-3; D not resolved. With 5 bases removed from V and 3 bases from J, the gap between germline ends came to 12 bases. The length of the CDR3 is 14 residues. Germline V gene data show CDR1 as LNHDA and CDR2 as SQIVND (reference sequence). DNA of the CDR3: TGTGCCAGTAGTTGGGCAGGCTTAACAGATACGCAGTATTTT. Protein sequence: CASSWAGLTDTQYF.

V is TRBV7-9 and J is TRBJ1-1; D remains unclear. Germline V gives CDR1 SEHNR, CDR2 FQNEAQ (reference sequence). The ends were cut back, 1 base at V and 6 bases at J, with 6 bases in the middle. CDR3 length: 12 amino acids. The CDR3 sequence: CASSLDQAEAFF. Here the CDR3 DNA reads TGTGCCAGCAGCTTAGACCAGGCTGAAGCTTTCTTT.

This chain uses TRBV9 with TRBJ1-1; a weak D match, TRBD1 (6 bases). Germline CDR1 reads SGDLS; CDR2 reads YYNGEE. The V end lost 0 bases, the J end lost 3 bases, and 21 bases lay between the germline ends. The CDR3 has 18 amino acids. This chain's CDR3 is CASSVGGGFNRWDTEAFF. In DNA form, the CDR3 reads TGTGCCAGCAGCGTAGGAGGGGGTTTTAACCGCTGGGACACTGAAGCTTTCTTT. The whole variable domain, remainder taken from reference TRBV9 and TRBJ1-1, is DSGVTQTPKHLITATGQRVTLRCSPRSGDLSVYWYQQSLDQGLQFLIQYYNGEERAKGNILERFSAQQFPDLHSELNLSSLELGDSALYFCASSVGGGFNRWDTEAFFGQGTRLTVV.

The chain combines TRBV19 with TRBJ2-1; 7 bases are a match to TRBD2. V lost 8 bases, J lost 2 bases, and 6 bases stayed unmatched. This CDR3 has 14 residues. Germline lookup yields CDR1 LNHDA and CDR2 SQIVND (reference sequence). CDR3 DNA sequence: TGTGCCAGTGGGGGAGGGCCGGCCTACAATGAGCAGTTCTTC. Protein sequence: CASGGGPAYNEQFF.